This T cell receptor beta chain appears in the sequencing data of a study of vaccination effects on CD4 cells after COVID-19. Study at large: A median of 72 days separated the second dose and sampling. Regarding the study as a whole: Late post-vaccination, clones induced by infection and those induced by vaccine underwent marked clonal contraction.

With respect to this clone: Its antigen is as yet unknown.

The assay was immunoSEQ multiplex PCR, and TCRdb's table has in-frame clones only and misses some. The table has about 66,000 clones, roughly 79% seen once. Trimming took 6 bases from V and 2 from J; bases not matched to a gene: 5. Germline V lookup: CDR1 KGHDR, CDR2 SFDVKD. CDR3 length equals 14 residues. ViraFEST assay sequencing came after antigen-specific CD4+ T cells were expanded with viral peptide pools. On approximately day 9 of culture, CD4+ T cells were separated out. Each participant was administered two doses of either the BNT162b2 or the mRNA-1273 vaccine. People in the vaccine group had not been infected with SARS-CoV-2 before, and their nucleocapsid antibodies were negative. In the cultures, half the medium was exchanged for IL-2 medium on days 3 and 7.

The TCR originated in a human donor who received a COVID-19 vaccine. This rearrangement joins TRBV24-1 to TRBJ1-2; 7 positions match TRBD1. The starting material was CD4+ T cells from PBMCs cultured with HCoV-OC43 spike peptides, obtained after COVID-19 vaccination. Subset here: HCoV-OC43 spike overlapping peptide pool stimulation. This CDR3 reads CATSPGQKNYGYTF. CDR3 in DNA: TGTGCCACCAGTCCGGGACAGAAGAACTATGGCTACACCTTC.